This passage covers 28 T cell receptor beta chains from one sample sequenced in a study of regulatory T cells in long-lasting Graves disease. With iRepertoire HTBI primers and Arm-PCR of CDR3 regions, TCR beta libraries were built. One entry per CDR3 protein, called by TCRdb with MiXCR from the multiplex PCR reads. The sample contains 700,000 or so distinct CDR3 sequences, about 32% of which appear only once. Documented time point: persistent/refractory GD, antithyroid drugs over 5 years with positive TRAb. The TCR library used RNA extracted from PBMCs. The starting material was peripheral blood mononuclear cells (PBMCs), obtained when the disease was refractory, from a patient treated with antithyroid drugs. Receptors originate from a female donor with Graves disease.

The V gene is TRBV3-1, the J gene TRBJ2-3, with a weak D call TRBD2 (5 bases). In germline, CDR1 is LGHDT, CDR2 YNNKEL (reference sequence). This CDR3 is built from 15 residues. V was pared by 1 base and J by 6 bases, with 14 bases between. CDR3 in amino acids: CASSQAGFETDTQYF. As DNA, the CDR3 is TGTGCCAGCAGCCAAGCGGGATTTGAAACGGATACGCAGTATTTT.

This chain links TRBV6-1 with TRBJ2-6; D call uncertain. Germline V gene sequence: CDR1 MNHNS, CDR2 SASEGT. The CDR3 consists of 16 residues. Trimming cost V 3 bases and J 2 bases, with 11 bases left between them. The CDR3 spells CASSEKGTAGANVLTF. DNA for the CDR3: TGTGCCAGCAGTGAGAAGGGTACAGCTGGGGCCAACGTCCTGACTTTC.

This clonotype was picked up a small number of times. The chain employs TRBV7-3 and TRBJ1-1; D unresolved. Germline loops: CDR1 SGHTA, CDR2 FQGTGA. V was shortened by 1 base and J by 4 bases, with 10 bases between the two germline ends. This CDR3 is 14 amino acids long. CDR3 residues: CASSLKGFGTEAFF. The CDR3 DNA sequence: TGTGCCAGCAGCTTAAAAGGCTTCGGCACTGAAGCTTTCTTT.

The rearrangement uses TRBV12-3 or TRBV12-4 and TRBJ1-1; possible D gene TRBD1, 5 bases. Trimming removed 1 base at V and 1 base at J, with 13 bases between. This CDR3 spans 16 amino acids. Written as DNA, the CDR3 is TGTGCCAGCAGTTTAGGGCGGGGGGGGGAGAACACTGAAGCTTTCTTT. Translated: CASSLGRGGENTEAFF.

The chain uses TRBV7-3 and TRBJ1-1; maybe TRBD1 (6 bases). V lost 5 bases, J lost 8 bases, and 27 bases lay in between. CDR1 and CDR2 (germline): SGHTA, FQGTGA. The CDR3 loop spans 17 amino acids. This CDR3 is CASSPHAIAVGTTEAFF. The CDR3 nucleotides are TGTGCCAGCAGCCCCCACGCAATCGCCGTGGGGACAACAGAAGCTTTCTTT. Variable domain in full (rest from reference TRBV7-3 and TRBJ1-1): GAGVSQTPSNKVTEKGKYVELRCDPISGHTALYWYRQSLGQGPEFLIYFQGTGAADDSGLPNDRFFAVRPEGSVSTLKIQRTERGDSAVYLCASSPHAIAVGTTEAFFGQGTRLTVV.

The chain employs TRBV6-4 and TRBJ2-3; 12 bases fit TRBD2. V trimming: 5 bases; J trimming: 5 bases; junction bases outside the gene matches: 14. The CDR3 runs to 18 residues. In germline, CDR1 is MRHNA, CDR2 SNTAGT. The CDR3 DNA follows: TGTGCCAGCAGTTGGACTAGCGGGACCCGGACCCCAAGAGATACGCAGTATTTT. Encoded protein: CASSWTSGTRTPRDTQYF.

Ten or more counts support this clonotype. The CDR3 loop reads CASSKDGYGYTF. The CDR3 DNA reads as TGTGCCAGCAGTAAGGACGGCTATGGCTACACCTTC. The chain has TRBV2 and TRBJ1-2; D is ambiguous. V lost 5 bases, J lost 4 bases, and 8 bases lay in between. Germline CDR1 SNHLY, CDR2 FYNNEI. The CDR3 runs 12 residues.

The rearrangement uses TRBV28 and TRBJ2-5; weak D call: TRBD2 (6 bases). The DNA end is more similar to TRBJ2-7, so the J call may be wrong. This CDR3 region has 12 residues. Per the germline V gene, CDR1 is MDHEN and CDR2 is SYDVKM. The CDR3 bases are TGTGCCAGCAGCTGGGGGGTCGGCGAGCAGTACTTC. Protein product: CASSWGVGEQYF.

The rearrangement joins TRBV27 to TRBJ2-7, with D maybe TRBD1 (7 bases). V gave up 6 bases and J gave up 0 bases, with 12 bases separating them. This CDR3 comprises 14 residues. CDR1 is MNHEY, CDR2 SMNVEV, per germline (reference sequence). CDR3 residues: CASSLRGASYEQYF. The CDR3 DNA is TGTGCCAGCAGCCTCAGGGGGGCCTCCTACGAGCAGTACTTC.

This clonotype has at least ten counts. The chain couples TRBV2 to TRBJ1-2, with D perhaps matching TRBD1 (5 bases). This CDR3 has 13 amino acids. Germline-derived CDR1 and CDR2 are SNHLY and FYNNEI. V lost 8 bases and J 6 bases, leaving 16 bases between the germline ends. CDR3 DNA: TGTGCCAGCTCCCCCCGGGACTCAGATGGCTACACCTTC. Translation: CASSPRDSDGYTF.

Note on this clonotype: Given a much more abundant clone one base away, this may be a read error. The chain combines TRBV2 with TRBJ1-6, with 8 bases that match TRBD1. There are 16 residues in the CDR3. Germline CDR1 is SNHLY and CDR2 is FYNNEI. With V trimmed by 6 bases and J by 6 bases, 10 bases remained unmatched. DNA for the CDR3: TGTGCCAGCAGCCCTAGACAGGGGCGGGTTAATTCACCCCTCCACTTT. This translates into CASSPRQGRVNSPLHF.

The chain has TRBV28 and TRBJ1-1; TRBD1 might be the D (5 bases). The CDR3 runs to 13 residues. The V end lost 6 bases, the J end lost 3 bases, and 11 bases lay between the germline ends. The germline gives CDR1 MDHEN, CDR2 SYDVKM. CDR3 DNA sequence: TGTGCCAGCAGATCAGGGTCGGACACTGAAGCTTTCTTT. Translated, it gives CASRSGSDTEAFF.

Note on this clonotype: The junction departs from germline at one end; a sequencing error may be responsible. V is TRBV6-4 and J is TRBJ1-2, with TRBD1 as a possible D gene (5 bases). CDR3 size: 16 residues. Germline CDR1 and CDR2: MRHNA and SNTAGT. This CDR3 reads CASSYSGQASGYGYTF. CDR3 DNA sequence: TGTGCCAGCAGTTACTCGGGGCAGGCCTCCGGCTATGGCTACACCTTC.

The chain uses TRBV5-5 and TRBJ1-1; D uncertain. V was trimmed by 1 base and J by 7 bases, leaving 8 bases between them. From germline, CDR1 is SGHKS and CDR2 YYEKEE (reference sequence). The CDR3 is 12 amino acids. CDR3 in amino acids: CASSLLGFEAFF. The CDR3 bases are TGTGCCAGCAGCTTGTTAGGGTTTGAAGCTTTCTTT. The whole variable domain, remainder taken from reference TRBV5-5 and TRBJ1-1, is DAGVTQSPTHLIKTRGQQVTLRCSPISGHKSVSWYQQVLGQGPQFIFQYYEKEERGRGNFPDRFSARQFPNYSSELNVNALLLGDSALYLCASSLLGFEAFFGQGTRLTVV.

This clonotype was observed a handful of times. The chain links TRBV6-1 to TRBJ1-1; TRBD1 might be the D (5 bases). Germline CDR1 and CDR2: MNHNS and SASEGT. This CDR3 is built from 14 residues. Trimming stripped 1 base from V and 7 bases from J, with 13 bases between. CDR3 sequence: CASSEERRVNEAFF. In DNA form, the CDR3 reads TGTGCCAGCAGTGAAGAACGCAGGGTAAATGAAGCTTTCTTT.

This clonotype occurred a few times. J is TRBJ1-1 and V is TRBV5-6; D is perhaps TRBD1 (5 bases). The CDR3 is 15 residues long. Looked up from germline, CDR1 is SGHDT and CDR2 is YYEEEE. Between the trimmed V and J ends, which lost 4 bases and 4 bases, there was a span of 17 bases. This chain's CDR3 is CASSPGLGESTEAFF. In DNA form, the CDR3 reads TGTGCCAGCAGCCCGGGCTTGGGGGAAAGCACTGAAGCTTTCTTT.

This clonotype was found a few times. The rearrangement uses TRBV5-5 and TRBJ1-1, with unresolved D. The CDR3 loop spans 13 amino acids. Between the trimmed V and J ends, which lost 1 base and 7 bases, there was a span of 11 bases. Per the germline V gene, CDR1 is SGHKS and CDR2 is YYEKEE (reference sequence). The CDR3 loop reads CASSLWELGEAFF. CDR3 nucleotides: TGTGCCAGCAGCTTGTGGGAGTTGGGTGAAGCTTTCTTT.

The chain uses TRBV18 and TRBJ1-1; D is uncertain. CDR3 length: 13 residues. Trimming took off 3 bases at V and 1 base at J, with 6 bases between the two ends. The germline V gene encodes CDR1 KGHSH and CDR2 LQKENI. The CDR3 spells CASSPNQNTEAFF. The CDR3 DNA reads TGTGCCAGCTCACCCAATCAGAACACTGAAGCTTTCTTT.

This clonotype was detected only a few times. The chain is built from TRBV7-2 and TRBJ1-1; 8 bases line up with TRBD1. CDR1 and CDR2 from the germline V gene are SGHTA and FQGNSA. The CDR3 totals 15 residues. Germline trimming cut 5 bases from V and 5 bases from J; bases unmatched to any gene: 10. The CDR3 nucleotides read TGTGCCAGCAGCCCTGAGGACAGGGAGGGGACTGAAGCTTTCTTT. It is translated as CASSPEDREGTEAFF. The full variable domain, with the rest looked up from reference TRBV7-2 and TRBJ1-1, is GAGVSQSPSNKVTEKGKDVELRCDPISGHTALYWYRQSLGQGLEFLIYFQGNSAPDKSGLPSDRFSAERTGGSVSTLTIQRTQQEDSAVYLCASSPEDREGTEAFFGQGTRLTVV.

The table lists this clonotype with many counts. J is TRBJ2-2 and V is TRBV6-5; possibly TRBD2 for D (7 bases). The CDR3 spans 16 residues. The V and J ends lost 2 bases and 2 bases respectively, with 12 bases between them. Germline CDR1 MNHEY, CDR2 SVGAGI. CDR3 loop: CASSYPAGANTGELFF. CDR3 nucleotides: TGTGCCAGCAGTTACCCCGCGGGGGCTAACACCGGGGAGCTGTTTTTT.

This clonotype was picked up a small number of times. The chain employs TRBV7-7 and TRBJ2-5; either TRBD1 or TRBD2 may supply D (5 bases each). V lost 4 bases and J lost 3, with 15 bases in between. This CDR3 region has 15 residues. CDR1 is SSHAT and CDR2 is FNYEAQ in the germline V gene (reference sequence). CDR3 sequence: CASSSGREFEETQYF. CDR3 DNA sequence: TGTGCCAGCAGCTCGGGCAGGGAGTTCGAAGAGACCCAGTACTTC.

This clonotype was counted many times. CDR3 amino acids: CASSFAAGEKLFF. In nucleotides, the CDR3 is TGTGCCAGCAGCTTCGCCGCGGGGGAAAAACTGTTTTTT. The chain has TRBV13 and TRBJ1-4; D is unresolved. Looked up from germline, CDR1 is PRHDT and CDR2 is FYEKMQ (reference sequence). This CDR3 spans 13 amino acids. Trimming left V 3 bases short and J 8 bases short, with 10 bases between.

This clonotype was counted a single time. Since a much larger clone is just one base distant, this may be a read error. V gene TRBV2 combines with J gene TRBJ1-2; 8 positions match TRBD1. The CDR3 is made up of 14 amino acids. Germline V lookup: CDR1 SNHLY, CDR2 FYNNEI. The CDR3 spells CAGSDYGQGDGYTF. The CDR3, as DNA: TGTGCCGGCAGTGACTACGGACAGGGTGATGGCTACACCTTC.

There are a few counts of this clonotype. This chain uses TRBV27 with TRBJ2-7, with D uncertain. Looked up from germline, CDR1 is MNHEY and CDR2 is SMNVEV (reference sequence). CDR3 length: 13 amino acids. Trimming removed 0 bases from V and 5 bases from J, with 8 bases in between. CDR3 sequence: CASSLSLVNEQYF. CDR3 in DNA: TGTGCCAGCAGTTTATCTCTTGTGAACGAGCAGTACTTC.

The table lists this clonotype with a few counts. The rearrangement links TRBV7-9 to TRBJ1-1, with D possibly matching TRBD1 (5 bases). V was cut by 3 bases and J by 0 bases, with 17 bases left in between. Per germline, CDR1 SEHNR and CDR2 FQNEAQ (reference sequence). CDR3 length: 17 amino acids. This CDR3 is CASSFSRPGGMNTEAFF. The CDR3 region has the DNA TGTGCCAGCAGCTTTTCACGCCCGGGGGGGATGAACACTGAAGCTTTCTTT. Based on the CDR3 plus reference TRBV7-9 and TRBJ1-1, the full variable domain is DTGVSQNPRHKITKRGQNVTFRCDPISEHNRLYWYRQTLGQGPEFLTYFQNEAQLEKSRLLSDRFSAERPKGSFSTLEIQRTEQGDSAMYLCASSFSRPGGMNTEAFFGQGTRLTVV.

In this sample, this clonotype turned up many times. The chain links TRBV2 to TRBJ1-5; a possible D gene is TRBD1 (5 bases). Trimming shortened V by 4 bases and J by 3 bases, and 13 bases separated the two germline ends. From germline, CDR1 is SNHLY and CDR2 FYNNEI. The CDR3 has 15 amino acids. CDR3 in DNA: TGTGCCAGCAGTGGGCAGGGTGTCGACAATCAGCCCCAGCATTTT. It is translated as CASSGQGVDNQPQHF. The full variable domain, in which reference TRBV2 and TRBJ1-5 provide the parts outside the CDR3, is EPEVTQTPSHQVTQMGQEVILRCVPISNHLYFYWYRQILGQKVEFLVSFYNNEISEKSEIFDDQFSVERPDGSNFTLKIRSTKLEDSAMYFCASSGQGVDNQPQHFGDGTRLSIL.

The rearrangement uses TRBV5-1 and TRBJ2-5; no definite D call. Germline V gene data show CDR1 as SGHRS and CDR2 as YFSETQ. The CDR3 extends over 14 amino acids. V was shortened by 0 bases and J by 4 bases, with 10 bases between the two germline ends. CDR3 region: CASSLEPTRETQYF. CDR3 coding DNA: TGCGCCAGCAGCTTGGAACCGACCCGAGAGACCCAGTACTTC.

A few counts support this clonotype. The V gene is TRBV20-1, the J gene TRBJ2-7, with D possibly matching TRBD1 (6 bases). CDR1 DFQATT and CDR2 SNEGSKA come from the germline V gene (reference sequence). The CDR3 length is 14 residues. Trimming took off 4 bases at V and 2 bases at J, with 15 bases between the two ends. The CDR3 DNA is TGCAGTGCTATATCTCAGGGGCTTGCCTACGAGCAGTACTTC. As protein: CSAISQGLAYEQYF.